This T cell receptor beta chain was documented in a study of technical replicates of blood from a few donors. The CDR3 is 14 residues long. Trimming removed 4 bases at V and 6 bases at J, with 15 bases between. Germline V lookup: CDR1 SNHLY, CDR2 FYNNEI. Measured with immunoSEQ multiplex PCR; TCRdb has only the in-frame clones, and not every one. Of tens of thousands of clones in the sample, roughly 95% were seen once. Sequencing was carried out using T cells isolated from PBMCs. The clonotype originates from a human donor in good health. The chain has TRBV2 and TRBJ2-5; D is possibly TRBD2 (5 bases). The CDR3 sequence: CASSVQAEGQTQYF. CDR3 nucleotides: TGTGCCAGCAGTGTGCAGGCCGAGGGCCAGACCCAGTACTTC.